Following are 30 T cell receptor beta chains from one sample sequenced in a study of T cell repertoires in ileal Crohn's disease. Generated by immunoSEQ multiplex PCR, the TCRdb table keeps only in-frame clones and is missing some. Seen here are some 4,600 clones, under 75% observed once, and the top ten hold around a fifth. Sequenced: ileal tissue. These receptors were collected from an adult with Crohn's disease.

The chain joins TRBV11-2 to TRBJ2-7; 14 bases line up with TRBD2. Trimming took 3 bases from V and 2 from J; bases not matched to a gene: 9. CDR3 length: 18 amino acids. Germline V gene data show CDR1 as SGHAT and CDR2 as FQNNGV. The DNA for the CDR3 is TGTGCCAGCAGCTTGACCGGGACTAGCGGGAGCTCGGCCTACGAGCAGTACTTC. Translating it yields CASSLTGTSGSSAYEQYF.

The J gene is TRBJ2-7, the V gene TRBV21-1; the DNA was not compared with TRBD1, the D call given in the table. TRBV21-1 counts as a pseudogene. The CDR3 has 15 amino acids. CDR3 nucleotide sequence: TGTGCCAGCAGCAAAGGGGCAGGGGCCGCCTACGAGCAGTACTTC. Protein product: CASSKGAGAAYEQYF.

The genes are TRBV11-2 and TRBJ2-1; D is unclear. Germline CDR1 SGHAT, CDR2 FQNNGV. V shed 0 bases and J shed 7 bases, with 4 bases lying between them. The CDR3 consists of 12 residues. As DNA, the CDR3 is TGTGCCAGCAGCTTAGACCGGAATGAGCAGTTCTTC. This sequence encodes CASSLDRNEQFF.

This rearrangement joins TRBV7-9 to TRBJ1-2, with unresolved D. In germline, CDR1 is SEHNR, CDR2 FQNEAQ (reference sequence). Trimming removed 1 base from V and 8 bases from J, with 14 bases in between. The length of the CDR3 is 14 residues. CDR3 nucleotide sequence: TGTGCCAGCAGCTTAGTGCGAGATTTTGAGGGCTACACCTTC. This translates into CASSLVRDFEGYTF.

V usage is TRBV6-5 and J usage is TRBJ1-5; D is unresolved. V gave up 6 bases and J gave up 3 bases, with 15 bases separating them. Germline CDR1 reads MNHEY; CDR2 reads SVGAGI. The CDR3 loop spans 15 amino acids. The CDR3, as DNA: TGTGCCAGCAGGGGTCGGGGTGCAACCAATCAGCCCCAGCATTTT. Its translation: CASRGRGATNQPQHF.

The chain has TRBV18 and TRBJ2-3; D unclear. The germline CDR1 and CDR2 sequences are KGHSH and LQKENI. V lost 0 bases and J lost 1, with 8 bases in between. This CDR3 is 15 amino acids long. The CDR3 loop is CASSPPSVGTDTQYF. CDR3 coding DNA: TGTGCCAGCTCACCACCGAGTGTCGGCACAGATACGCAGTATTTT.

The rearrangement joins TRBV30 to TRBJ1-6, with TRBD1 matching over 7 bases. J was trimmed by 4 bases and V by 7 bases; bases with no gene match: 7. Per the germline V gene, CDR1 is GTSNPN and CDR2 is SVGIG (reference sequence). The CDR3 has 14 amino acids. CDR3 loop: CAFTGVYYNSPLHF. The CDR3 nucleotides read TGTGCCTTTACAGGGGTTTATTATAATTCACCCCTCCACTTT.

The V gene is TRBV29-1, the J gene TRBJ2-5, with 9 bases matching TRBD1. The J call may be mistaken, given a closer DNA end match to TRBJ2-7. Germline V gene lookup returns CDR1 SQVTM and CDR2 ANQGSEA. The CDR3 is 13 residues long. CDR3 nucleotides: TGCAGCGTCGGACAGGGGAATTCCTACGAGCAGTACTTC. It translates to CSVGQGNSYEQYF.

This sequence joins TRBV27 and TRBJ2-2; tentative D call: TRBD1 (5 bases). Trimming took off 6 bases at V and 3 bases at J, with 14 bases between the two ends. There are 15 residues in the CDR3. Germline values: CDR1 MNHEY, CDR2 SMNVEV (reference sequence). The CDR3 DNA reads as TGTGCCAGCAGAACGAGACAGAGCTACACCGGGGAGCTGTTTTTT. It encodes CASRTRQSYTGELFF.

The CDR3 DNA reads TGTGCCAGCAGCTTAGATTCAGGACAGGGTGGCTATGGCTACACCTTC. This gives the protein CASSLDSGQGGYGYTF. This chain uses TRBV7-8 with TRBJ1-2; 8 nucleotides agree with TRBD1. CDR3 size: 16 residues. Trimming at V came to 1 base and at J to 4 bases, leaving 8 bases not matched to a gene. Looked up from germline, CDR1 is SGHVS and CDR2 is FQNEAQ. The full variable domain, completed using reference TRBV7-8 and TRBJ1-2, is GAGVSQSPRYKVAKRGQDVALRCDPISGHVSLFWYQQALGQGPEFLTYFQNEAQLDKSGLPSDRFFAERPEGSVSTLKIQRTQQEDSAVYLCASSLDSGQGGYGYTFGSGTRLTVV.

This chain joins TRBV6-6 and TRBJ2-5; weak D call: TRBD1 (5 bases). The CDR3 is made up of 12 amino acids. V shed 10 bases and J shed 5 bases, with 14 bases lying between them. The germline V gene has CDR1 MNHNY and CDR2 SVGAGI (reference sequence). The CDR3 loop reads CATRKGSETQYF. The CDR3 DNA reads TGTGCCACTAGGAAGGGGTCGGAGACCCAGTACTTC.

A single count supports this clone. V is TRBV5-1 and J is TRBJ1-2; 8 nucleotides agree with TRBD1. The CDR3 loop spans 16 amino acids. With V trimmed by 3 bases and J by 7 bases, 14 bases remained unmatched. Germline CDR1 reads SGHRS; CDR2 reads YFSETQ. The CDR3 region has the DNA TGCGCCAGCAGCTCGTCGGACAGGGTCGGAATAACTGGCTACACCTTC. This codes for CASSSSDRVGITGYTF.

The V gene is TRBV10-3, the J gene TRBJ1-1; the match to TRBD1 covers 8 bases. Germline V gene sequence: CDR1 ENHRY, CDR2 SYGVKD. This CDR3 is 16 amino acids long. Trimming cost V 6 bases and J 1 base; bases outside gene matches: 10. The CDR3 reads CAISADRGVRNTEAFF. CDR3 nucleotides: TGTGCCATCAGCGCCGACAGGGGCGTACGGAACACTGAAGCTTTCTTT.

The sample holds a few counts of this clone. Other DNA sequences within the sample encode an identical CDR3. The V call is TRBV6-5, the J call TRBJ2-7, with D possibly TRBD2 on 5 matching bases. Per germline, CDR1 MNHEY and CDR2 SVGAGI. The CDR3 consists of 15 residues. The ends were cut back, 0 bases at V and 0 bases at J, with 9 bases in the middle. CDR3 residues: CASSYSFTSSYEQYF. The CDR3, as DNA: TGTGCCAGCAGTTACTCGTTTACTAGCTCCTACGAGCAGTACTTC.

CDR3 DNA: TGTGCCAGCATCGCACAGGGGGCGCAGAACACTGAAGCTTTCTTT. Amino acid sequence: CASIAQGAQNTEAFF. The chain recombines TRBV6-6 with TRBJ1-1; the match to TRBD1 covers 9 bases. There are 15 residues in the CDR3. V dropped 7 bases and J dropped 1; count of bases not matched to a gene: 7. CDR1 is MNHNY and CDR2 is SVGAGI in the germline V gene (reference sequence).

The CDR3 sequence is CASSIAGSLNEQFF. In DNA, the CDR3 is TGTGCCAGTAGTATAGCGGGGTCACTGAATGAGCAGTTCTTC. The chain carries TRBV19 and TRBJ2-1, with a weak D call TRBD2 (5 bases). Germline lookup yields CDR1 LNHDA and CDR2 SQIVND (reference sequence). The CDR3 length is 14 residues. V gave up 1 base and J gave up 7 bases, with 11 bases separating them.

The chain employs TRBV27 and TRBJ1-2; D gene ambiguous. From germline, CDR1 is MNHEY and CDR2 SMNVEV (reference sequence). The CDR3 totals 11 residues. The V gene lost 6 bases and the J gene lost 5 bases, with 7 bases spanning the gap. DNA of the CDR3: TGTGCCAGCAGCCCAGGTTATGGCTACACCTTC. Translated, it gives CASSPGYGYTF.

This chain connects TRBV5-4 to TRBJ1-4; no firm D call. Germline-derived CDR1 and CDR2 are SGHNT and YYREEE (reference sequence). The V and J ends lost 4 bases and 8 bases respectively, with 18 bases between them. This CDR3 spans 15 amino acids. The CDR3 region has the DNA TGTGCCAGCAGCGCGCGGCGGGGTGTAAAGGAAAAACTGTTTTTT. Its translation is CASSARRGVKEKLFF.

The chain is built from TRBV4-1 and TRBJ2-1; D unresolved. CDR3 length: 14 amino acids. V was cut by 6 bases and J by 5 bases, with 14 bases left in between. CDR1 and CDR2 (germline): MGHRA, YSYEKL. This chain's CDR3 is CASRRSTGNNEQFF. The CDR3 nucleotides read TGCGCCAGCAGGCGCTCGACTGGAAACAATGAGCAGTTCTTC.

The chain has TRBV30 and TRBJ1-5; 9 bases line up with TRBD1. CDR3 length: 14 residues. From germline, CDR1 is GTSNPN and CDR2 SVGIG (reference sequence). The ends lost 2 bases at V and 6 bases at J; junction bases unmatched: 5. CDR3: CAWSNTGGTQPQHF. CDR3 DNA sequence: TGTGCCTGGAGTAATACAGGGGGCACTCAGCCCCAGCATTTT.

Relative to its sample, this clone is large. V gene TRBV19 combines with J gene TRBJ2-2; 14 positions match TRBD2. The germline V gene encodes CDR1 LNHDA and CDR2 SQIVND (reference sequence). Trimming took 8 bases from V and 12 from J; bases not matched to a gene: 11. This CDR3 has 15 residues. CDR3 in amino acids: CASFPGLAGVGQLFF. As DNA, the CDR3 is TGTGCCAGTTTTCCGGGACTAGCGGGGGTTGGGCAGCTGTTTTTT.

The chain joins TRBV6-1 to TRBJ1-2; maybe TRBD1 (5 bases). V lost 2 bases to trimming and J lost 1 base, with 14 bases between them. Germline V CDR1 and CDR2: MNHNS, SASEGT. CDR3 size: 16 residues. CDR3 nucleotide sequence: TGTGCCAGCAGTGAAAGGCGGGGGACCGGTAACTATGGCTACACCTTC. This gives the protein CASSERRGTGNYGYTF.

The chain employs TRBV27 and TRBJ2-7, with D maybe TRBD2 (6 bases). Trimming took 6 bases from V and 3 from J, leaving 18 bases between them. The CDR3 spans 15 residues. Germline assignment: CDR1 MNHEY and CDR2 SMNVEV (reference sequence). DNA of the CDR3: TGTGCCAGCAGCTACCGGGTCCTGGGGGGCTACGAGCAGTACTTC. Protein: CASSYRVLGGYEQYF.

This clone was detected only a few times. The gene calls are TRBV19 and TRBJ2-7; possible D gene TRBD1, 6 bases. Trimming removed 4 bases at V and 6 bases at J, with 22 bases between. Germline CDR1 and CDR2: LNHDA and SQIVND (reference sequence). This CDR3 has 16 amino acids. The CDR3 bases are TGTGCCAGTAGTAGTGGAGGTGGGGCCGCCAGGGGCGAGCAGTACTTC. Its protein product is CASSSGGGAARGEQYF.

The gene calls are TRBV6-1 and TRBJ1-2, with 8 bases fitting TRBD1. From germline, CDR1 is MNHNS and CDR2 SASEGT. J gave up 7 bases and V 4 bases, and 8 bases lay outside the gene matches. CDR3 size: 14 residues. The DNA of the CDR3 is TGTGCCAGCAGTGCCGGGACAGGCGCCAGTGGCTACACCTTC. This gives the protein CASSAGTGASGYTF.

The V call is TRBV7-2, the J call TRBJ2-5, with 8 bases fitting TRBD2. The CDR3 is 14 amino acids. Losses at the gene ends were 3 bases for V and 5 bases for J; bases not matched to a gene: 5. CDR1 is SGHTA, CDR2 FQGNSA, per germline. CDR3 amino acids: CASSLGTSRETQYF. For the CDR3, the DNA is TGTGCCAGCAGCTTGGGGACTAGTCGGGAGACCCAGTACTTC.

The chain has TRBV7-8 and TRBJ2-2; 9 nucleotides agree with TRBD2. This CDR3 comprises 17 residues. Per germline, CDR1 SGHVS and CDR2 FQNEAQ. V shed 2 bases and J 4 bases; nucleotides not matched to a gene: 8. The CDR3 region is CASSLRQREVSTGELFF. For the CDR3, the DNA is TGTGCCAGCAGCTTACGGCAGCGGGAGGTTAGCACCGGGGAGCTGTTTTTT.

The CDR3 loop is CASREGTKPQHF. The CDR3 DNA is TGTGCCAGCAGGGAAGGGACAAAGCCCCAGCATTTT. V is TRBV27 and J is TRBJ1-5; TRBD1 might be the D (6 bases). Germline CDR1 reads MNHEY; CDR2 reads SMNVEV (reference sequence). This CDR3 has 12 amino acids. Between the trimmed V and J ends, which lost 6 bases and 8 bases, there was a span of 11 bases.

The chain couples TRBV2 to TRBJ1-1; D perhaps matches TRBD1 (5 bases). The germline gives CDR1 SNHLY, CDR2 FYNNEI. The V gene lost 4 bases and the J gene lost 3 bases, with 9 bases spanning the gap. There are 13 residues in the CDR3. In DNA form, the CDR3 reads TGTGCCAGCAGTGGACAGTTGGACACTGAAGCTTTCTTT. It is translated as CASSGQLDTEAFF.

J is TRBJ1-5 and V is TRBV2, with no clear D. CDR3 length equals 15 residues. The V gene's germline CDR1 is SNHLY and CDR2 FYNNEI. Trimming removed 10 bases at V and 1 base at J, with 17 bases between. The CDR3 protein is CAISTGLESNQPQHF. CDR3 nucleotide sequence: TGTGCCATTTCGACGGGGTTAGAAAGCAATCAGCCCCAGCATTTT.